This passage covers 23 T cell receptor beta chains from one sample sequenced in a study of human T cells and chemical hapten exposure (dated by TCRdb to 2020 to 2022). The library relied on RACE. TCRdb records NextSeq 500 as the sequencer. TCRdb reprocessed the public reads (quality trimming at Q25 with fastp, clone calling with MiXCR) and kept in-frame beta chains. Each entry is one CDR3 protein sequence, shown with its most common DNA and genes. Present in this sample are over 300,000 distinct CDR3 sequences, approximately 5.1% of which were seen just once. About 2.5% of the sample goes to the ten largest clones. The sample's time point label, in plain terms: pre-sensitization, week 0. This sample's treatment or condition label indicates: therapeutic diphenylcyclopropenone sensitization with weekly scalp DPC. Here the sequenced sample was whole blood, taken in connection with sensitization to the hapten diphenylcyclopropenone (DPC). These receptors were collected from a woman in her 50s with alopecia areata. Some clones in this sample may be carry-over from other donors' samples.

The rearrangement uses TRBV6-2 or TRBV6-3 and TRBJ2-3, with 7 bases identical to TRBD2. CDR1 MNHEY and CDR2 SVGEGT come from the germline V gene. The CDR3 loop spans 20 amino acids. The V and J ends lost 2 bases and 6 bases, in that order; junction bases with no gene match: 23. The DNA of the CDR3 is TGTGCCAGCAGTTACCCCCCAGTTTTTGAGGAGCGGGGAGGTAGGGATACGCAGTATTTT. Translating gives CASSYPPVFEERGGRDTQYF.

This clonotype was counted a few times. Mismatch with germline at one junction end may stem from a read error. V is TRBV9 and J is TRBJ1-3; D unclear. The CDR3 is 8 amino acids. Germline values: CDR1 SGDLS, CDR2 YYNGEE. CDR3 sequence reads: CRRPAIYF. The CDR3 DNA reads TGCAGGAGGCCGGCCATATATTTT.

This clonotype was counted many times. At one end the junction does not follow the germline gene, possibly because of a read error. The chain employs TRBV5-1 and TRBJ1-1; 8 bases are a match to TRBD1. Per germline, CDR1 SGHRS and CDR2 YFSETQ. There are 13 residues in the CDR3. As DNA, the CDR3 is TGTGCCAGCAGCTTTACAGGGGGGACTGAAGCTTTCTTT. Residues: CASSFTGGTEAFF.

The chain recombines TRBV12-3 or TRBV12-4 with TRBJ1-3, with a tentative D call TRBD1 (6 bases). V dropped 5 bases and J dropped 0 bases, with 17 bases sitting between them. The CDR3 consists of 17 residues. The CDR3: CASSPNRASFSGNTIYF. The CDR3 region has the DNA TGTGCCAGCAGTCCAAACAGGGCCTCCTTCTCTGGAAACACCATATATTTT.

In regard to this clonotype: Being one base from a much bigger clone, this may be a read error. The CDR3: CASSVAPSGGSQETQYF. The CDR3 coding sequence is TGTGCCAGCAGCGTAGCTCCTAGCGGGGGGTCACAAGAGACCCAGTACTTC. This chain uses TRBV9 with TRBJ2-5, with 11 nucleotides matching TRBD2. V was pared by 0 bases and J by 2 bases, with 6 bases of the junction left unmatched. This CDR3 is 17 amino acids long. The germline V gene has CDR1 SGDLS and CDR2 YYNGEE.

This clonotype occurred many times. V usage is TRBV5-6 and J usage is TRBJ2-1; 7 bases fit TRBD2. Trimming cost V 4 bases and J 0 bases; bases outside gene matches: 7. In germline, CDR1 is SGHDT, CDR2 YYEEEE. The CDR3 loop spans 16 amino acids. CDR3 sequence reads: CASSLAGERSYNEQFF. For the CDR3, the DNA is TGTGCCAGCAGCCTGGCGGGAGAACGCTCCTACAATGAGCAGTTCTTC.

This clonotype was seen at least ten times. The chain joins TRBV5-1 to TRBJ2-7; D call uncertain. The CDR3 is 16 amino acids. Trimming removed 4 bases at V and 2 bases at J, with 19 bases between. CDR1 and CDR2 from the germline V gene are SGHRS and YFSETQ. This chain's CDR3 is CASSPAIFEQAYEQYF. CDR3 sequence (DNA): TGCGCCAGCAGCCCGGCGATTTTCGAACAAGCCTACGAGCAGTACTTC.

The chain combines TRBV20-1 with TRBJ2-2; no clear D. V was clipped by 6 bases and J by 2 bases, with 16 bases between them. This CDR3 has 15 residues. The germline V gene has CDR1 DFQATT and CDR2 SNEGSKA (reference sequence). CDR3 region: CSAQKGPINTGELFF. The CDR3 DNA follows: TGCAGTGCCCAGAAAGGCCCGATTAACACCGGGGAGCTGTTTTTT.

This clonotype appeared many times. The DNA of the CDR3 is TGTGCCACCAGCAGAGAGGGGACAGGTCTAGCCAAAAACATTCAGTACTTC. Its translation is CATSREGTGLAKNIQYF. The chain uses TRBV15 and TRBJ2-4, with TRBD1 matching 8 bases. This CDR3 has 17 amino acids. J was trimmed by 0 bases and V by 0 bases; bases with no gene match: 4. Germline loops: CDR1 LNHNV, CDR2 YYDKDF (reference sequence).

The chain links TRBV5-1 to TRBJ2-3; D could derive from TRBD1 or TRBD2 (7 bases each). Germline loops: CDR1 SGHRS, CDR2 YFSETQ. The CDR3 extends over 15 amino acids. The V end lost 2 bases, the J end lost 9 bases, and 19 bases lay between the germline ends. The DNA of the CDR3 is TGCGCCAGCAGCTTTGACAGGGAGGGATTCGAAACGCAGTATTTT. It yields the protein CASSFDREGFETQYF. The full variable domain, rest sourced from reference TRBV5-1 and TRBJ2-3, is KAGVTQTPRYLIKTRGQQVTLSCSPISGHRSVSWYQQTPGQGLQFLFEYFSETQRNKGNFPGRFSGRQFSNSRSEMNVSTLELGDSALYLCASSFDREGFETQYFGPGTRLTVL.

This clonotype was seen only a few times. The rearrangement links TRBV4-3 to TRBJ1-2; TRBD1 might be the D (6 bases). Trimming took 0 bases from V and 7 from J, leaving 21 bases between them. Looked up from germline, CDR1 is LGHNA and CDR2 is YSLEER. This CDR3 is 17 amino acids long. CDR3 in amino acids: CASSQDLLSEGGLGYTF. The CDR3 coding sequence is TGCGCCAGCAGCCAAGATCTCTTATCGGAGGGGGGGCTTGGCTACACCTTC.

The chain joins TRBV6-2 or TRBV6-3 to TRBJ1-2, with unresolved D. Trimming stripped 4 bases from V and 4 bases from J, with 7 bases between. The CDR3 is 12 residues long. Germline V lookup: CDR1 MNHEY, CDR2 SVGEGT. CDR3 nucleotides: TGTGCCAGCAGTTCCGACACCTATGGCTACACCTTC. It translates to CASSSDTYGYTF.

This clonotype was counted only a few times. The genes are TRBV12-3 or TRBV12-4 and TRBJ1-1, with D possibly TRBD1 on 6 matching bases. The CDR3 sequence is 16 residues long. With 1 base removed from V and 1 base from J, the gap between germline ends came to 13 bases. This CDR3 reads CASSLGPGTPNTEAFF. CDR3 nucleotide sequence: TGTGCCAGCAGTTTAGGTCCCGGGACACCGAACACTGAAGCTTTCTTT.

The rearrangement uses TRBV9 and TRBJ1-1; D gene unclear. The germline V and J ends were trimmed by 0 bases and 3 bases, with 6 bases remaining between them. In germline, CDR1 is SGDLS, CDR2 YYNGEE. The CDR3 is made up of 13 amino acids. The CDR3 loop is CASSVGRYTEAFF. Written as DNA, the CDR3 is TGTGCCAGCAGCGTAGGGAGATACACTGAAGCTTTCTTT.

This clonotype has ten or more counts. The chain couples TRBV5-6 to TRBJ1-4; no clear D gene. V was cut by 6 bases and J by 5 bases, with 20 bases left in between. CDR3 size: 16 residues. Per germline, CDR1 SGHDT and CDR2 YYEEEE. The CDR3 spells CASIRQELRLNEKLFF. Written as DNA, the CDR3 is TGTGCCAGCATCCGTCAAGAATTACGGCTCAATGAAAAACTGTTTTTT.

This clonotype came up many times. CDR3 nucleotides: TGTGCCAGCAGCACCTACCGGGACAGAGGCACAGATACGCAGTATTTT. Translation gives CASSTYRDRGTDTQYF. The V and J genes are TRBV7-9 and TRBJ2-3; 7 bases are shared with TRBD1. V gave up 5 bases and J gave up 1 base; unmatched junction bases: 9. This CDR3 is built from 16 residues. Germline V CDR1 and CDR2: SEHNR, FQNEAQ (reference sequence).

The chain is built from TRBV30 and TRBJ1-2; no clear D gene. Per the germline V gene, CDR1 is GTSNPN and CDR2 is SVGIG (reference sequence). The V end was cut by 0 bases, the J end by 2 bases, with 10 bases between. This CDR3 contains 14 residues. CDR3 residues: CAWSVPAGNYGYTF. In DNA, the CDR3 is TGTGCCTGGAGTGTACCGGCAGGCAACTATGGCTACACCTTC.

This clonotype has ten or more counts. The V gene is TRBV12-3 or TRBV12-4, the J gene TRBJ2-2; D ambiguous. CDR3 length: 11 residues. The V and J ends lost 6 bases and 7 bases respectively, with 6 bases between them. The DNA of the CDR3 is TGTGCCAGCAGCTTTGGCGGGGAGCTGTTTTTT. Its protein is CASSFGGELFF.

This clonotype came up many times. V is TRBV29-1 and J is TRBJ1-2; D is ambiguous. CDR1 is SQVTM, CDR2 ANQGSEA, per germline. Trimming cost V 1 base and J 7 bases, with 7 bases left between them. The CDR3 extends over 11 amino acids. DNA for the CDR3: TGCAGCGTTGAAGCCGGGAGTGGCTACACCTTC. This translates into CSVEAGSGYTF. The full variable domain, completed using reference TRBV29-1 and TRBJ1-2, is SAVISQKPSRDICQRGTSLTIQCQVDSQVTMMFWYRQQPGQSLTLIATANQGSEATYESGFVIDKFPISRPNLTFSTLTVSNMSPEDSSIYLCSVEAGSGYTFGSGTRLTVV.

This clonotype occurred many times. J is TRBJ2-3 and V is TRBV29-1; D not resolved. Trimming left V 3 bases short and J 5 bases short, with 3 bases between. The CDR3 loop spans 10 amino acids. Germline CDR1 SQVTM, CDR2 ANQGSEA. Written as DNA, the CDR3 is TGCAGCGTTGAGATAGATACGCAGTATTTT. It yields the protein CSVEIDTQYF.

This clonotype showed up many times. This sequence joins TRBV6-2 or TRBV6-3 and TRBJ2-1; 12 bases fit TRBD2. The V gene end was trimmed by 4 bases and the J gene end by 9 bases; junction bases not matched to a gene: 7. The CDR3 totals 15 residues. CDR1 is MNHEY and CDR2 is SVGEGT in the germline V gene. The CDR3 reads CASSSVGLAGSEQFF. The CDR3 DNA is TGTGCCAGCAGTTCCGTAGGACTAGCGGGATCTGAGCAGTTCTTC.

This clonotype has at least ten counts. V is TRBV28 and J is TRBJ2-7; D call uncertain. Germline-derived CDR1 and CDR2 are MDHEN and SYDVKM. The CDR3 covers 11 residues. V lost 5 bases to trimming and J lost 4 bases, with 6 bases between them. The CDR3 DNA sequence: TGTGCCAGCAGTAAGGGTTACGAGCAGTACTTC. It is translated as CASSKGYEQYF.

This clonotype was observed at least ten times. The chain recombines TRBV20-1 with TRBJ2-1; D gene ambiguous. The CDR3 is made up of 14 amino acids. Germline loops: CDR1 DFQATT, CDR2 SNEGSKA (reference sequence). V lost 5 bases and J 2 bases, leaving 13 bases between the germline ends. The CDR3 loop reads CSAQSLGTYNEQFF. The CDR3 DNA reads TGCAGTGCTCAGAGTCTTGGAACCTACAATGAGCAGTTCTTC.